Below are 29 T cell receptor beta chains sequenced from a single sample in a study of blood T cell repertoires in COVID-19. The protocol was immunoSEQ multiplex PCR, while the TCRdb copy is restricted to in-frame clones and leaves out a portion. Among some 31,000 clones listed, about 89% were seen once. Sequencing was carried out using peripheral blood. The source of these receptors is a man between 65 and 85 years old with active COVID-19.

The V gene is TRBV5-4, the J gene TRBJ2-1, with D tentatively TRBD2 (6 bases). CDR3 length: 13 amino acids. Germline CDR1 and CDR2: SGHNT and YYREEE (reference sequence). Trimming removed 3 bases at V and 8 bases at J, with 12 bases between. The CDR3, as DNA: TGTGCCAGCAGCTCGACTAGTCGGGATGAGCAGTTCTTC. It translates to CASSSTSRDEQFF.

In this sample, this clone turned up a few times. CDR3 coding DNA: TGTGCCAGCATGTACCGAGGTGGGGGGTCGGGCACCGGGGAGCTGTTTTTT. It encodes CASMYRGGGSGTGELFF. This chain uses TRBV28 with TRBJ2-2; possible D gene TRBD2, 6 bases. Trimming took 7 bases from V and 4 from J, leaving 22 bases between them. This CDR3 comprises 17 residues. Germline V gene data show CDR1 as MDHEN and CDR2 as SYDVKM.

This CDR3 is CASSPFELVGTTKNIQYF. In DNA, the CDR3 is TGTGCCAGCAGCCCTTTTGAATTAGTAGGGACAACCAAAAACATTCAGTACTTC. The chain links TRBV7-8 to TRBJ2-4, with a weak D call TRBD1 (6 bases). Trimming shortened V by 5 bases and J by 2 bases, and 22 bases separated the two germline ends. The length of the CDR3 is 18 residues. Per the germline V gene, CDR1 is SGHVS and CDR2 is FQNEAQ. The full variable domain, completed using reference TRBV7-8 and TRBJ2-4, is GAGVSQSPRYKVAKRGQDVALRCDPISGHVSLFWYQQALGQGPEFLTYFQNEAQLDKSGLPSDRFFAERPEGSVSTLKIQRTQQEDSAVYLCASSPFELVGTTKNIQYFGAGTRLSVL.

This chain joins TRBV24-1 and TRBJ1-5; 7 nucleotides agree with TRBD1. The germline gives CDR1 KGHDR, CDR2 SFDVKD. CDR3 length: 15 residues. The V and J ends lost 3 bases and 0 bases, in that order; junction bases with no gene match: 1. The DNA for the CDR3 is TGTGCCACCAGTGATCGACAGGGTAGCAATCAGCCCCAGCATTTT. Protein product: CATSDRQGSNQPQHF.

V and J are TRBV5-1 and TRBJ2-3; 11 nucleotides agree with TRBD2. CDR1 is SGHRS, CDR2 YFSETQ, per germline. Losses at the gene ends were 3 bases for V and 0 bases for J; bases not matched to a gene: 3. The CDR3 runs 16 residues. The CDR3 here is CASSSLAGGSTDTQYF. The CDR3 DNA reads as TGCGCCAGCAGCTCTCTAGCGGGAGGTAGCACAGATACGCAGTATTTT.

The chain employs TRBV6-6 and TRBJ2-7; TRBD1 matches 12 bases. Germline lookup yields CDR1 MNHNY and CDR2 SVGAGI (reference sequence). The CDR3 totals 15 residues. The trim removed 4 bases at V and 5 bases at J, leaving 6 bases unmatched. The CDR3 nucleotides read TGTGCCAGCAGTTTGACGGGACAGGGGGCCCACGAGCAGTACTTC. It encodes CASSLTGQGAHEQYF.

The rearrangement links TRBV7-2 to TRBJ2-2; TRBD1 matches 7 bases. CDR1 and CDR2 (germline): SGHTA, FQGNSA. This CDR3 is 16 amino acids long. V shed 1 base and J 1 base; nucleotides not matched to a gene: 3. CDR3 sequence (DNA): TGTGCCAGCAGCTTAGTTCCAGGGGGGAACACCGGGGAGCTGTTTTTT. Protein product: CASSLVPGGNTGELFF.

The gene calls are TRBV19 and TRBJ1-2; 8 positions match TRBD1. Germline V CDR1 and CDR2: LNHDA, SQIVND (reference sequence). The V gene end was trimmed by 3 bases and the J gene end by 8 bases; junction bases not matched to a gene: 14. The CDR3 length is 16 residues. The CDR3 here is CASSMGQAWASSGYTF. The CDR3 DNA follows: TGTGCCAGTAGTATGGGACAGGCATGGGCATCAAGCGGCTACACCTTC. Full variable domain (remainder filled in from reference TRBV19 and TRBJ1-2): DGGITQSPKYLFRKEGQNVTLSCEQNLNHDAMYWYRQDPGQGLRLIYYSQIVNDFQKGDIAEGYSVSREKKESFPLTVTSAQKNPTAFYLCASSMGQAWASSGYTFGSGTRLTVV.

A single count supports this clone. This chain joins TRBV7-8 and TRBJ1-2, with 7 bases identical to TRBD1. J lost 8 bases, V lost 0 bases, and 12 bases had no gene match. The CDR3 runs to 16 residues. CDR1 is SGHVS and CDR2 is FQNEAQ in the germline V gene. The CDR3 bases are TGTGCCAGCAGCTTAGCGGGGGGACGGGGACAGTTGGGCTACACCTTC. This gives the protein CASSLAGGRGQLGYTF.

This chain uses TRBV19 with TRBJ2-1, with TRBD2 matching over 12 bases. Germline assignment: CDR1 LNHDA and CDR2 SQIVND (reference sequence). V lost 3 bases, J lost 4 bases, and 4 bases stayed unmatched. This CDR3 contains 16 residues. CDR3 loop: CASSIEGTSGYNEQFF. CDR3 nucleotides: TGTGCCAGTAGTATCGAGGGGACTAGCGGGTACAATGAGCAGTTCTTC.

CDR3 in DNA: TGTGCCACCAGCAGAGGAGAGAGTACAGATACGCAGTATTTT. Translated: CATSRGESTDTQYF. The chain couples TRBV15 to TRBJ2-3; D gene unclear. The CDR3 length is 14 residues. CDR1 LNHNV and CDR2 YYDKDF come from the germline V gene (reference sequence). V gave up 1 base and J gave up 3 bases, with 8 bases separating them.

The chain links TRBV7-7 to TRBJ2-5; 8 bases agree with TRBD2. With 4 bases clipped from V and 4 bases from J, the junction kept 8 bases outside the gene matches. From germline, CDR1 is SSHAT and CDR2 FNYEAQ (reference sequence). The CDR3 has 15 amino acids. DNA of the CDR3: TGTGCCAGCAGCTCCGGGAGGGTTCTGGGAGAGACCCAGTACTTC. It is translated as CASSSGRVLGETQYF.

The table lists this clone with a count of one. This rearrangement joins TRBV5-4 to TRBJ1-6; no clear D. Germline CDR1 and CDR2: SGHNT and YYREEE (reference sequence). The CDR3 length is 12 residues. The V end was cut by 2 bases, the J end by 9 bases, with 6 bases between. The CDR3 DNA follows: TGTGCCAGCAGCTTTACTGGTTCACCCCTCCACTTT. This encodes CASSFTGSPLHF.

The chain employs TRBV19 and TRBJ1-1, with unresolved D. The CDR3 totals 13 residues. V lost 8 bases to trimming and J lost 0 bases, with 10 bases between them. Germline V gene sequence: CDR1 LNHDA, CDR2 SQIVND (reference sequence). CDR3: CASSGYMNTEAFF. The CDR3 nucleotides are TGTGCCAGTTCGGGGTACATGAACACTGAAGCTTTCTTT.

This sequence joins TRBV11-2 and TRBJ2-7, with 8 bases matching TRBD1. J was trimmed by 1 base and V by 3 bases; bases with no gene match: 17. Germline CDR1 is SGHAT and CDR2 is FQNNGV. The CDR3 has 19 amino acids. CDR3 nucleotide sequence: TGTGCCAGCAGCTTCCCCCTACAGGGGGAGAGGAGAAATTCCTACGAGCAGTACTTC. It yields the protein CASSFPLQGERRNSYEQYF.

The chain joins TRBV10-1 to TRBJ2-3, with 8 nucleotides matching TRBD2. The V segment lost 5 bases and the J segment 3 bases; nucleotides outside the gene matches: 7. CDR3 length equals 15 residues. In germline, CDR1 is WNHNN, CDR2 SYGVQD (reference sequence). The CDR3 region has the DNA TGCGCCAGCAGTTCAGCGGGAGCCCCGACAGATACGCAGTATTTT. Amino acid sequence: CASSSAGAPTDTQYF.

This clone was seen only once. V is TRBV21-1 and J is TRBJ2-3; the DNA was not used to check the table's D call, TRBD2. TRBV21-1 is described as a pseudogene. CDR3 length: 16 residues. In nucleotides, the CDR3 is TGTGCCAGCAGTCAGCCGACTAGCGGGAGGACAGATACGCAGTATTTT. Amino acid sequence: CASSQPTSGRTDTQYF.

This chain uses TRBV19 with TRBJ2-7; the D gene is possibly TRBD2 (6 bases). V lost 0 bases and J 3 bases, leaving 6 bases between the germline ends. The germline gives CDR1 LNHDA, CDR2 SQIVND (reference sequence). This CDR3 is built from 13 residues. This CDR3 is CASSIEGGYEQYF. In DNA form, the CDR3 reads TGTGCCAGTAGTATAGAGGGGGGCTACGAGCAGTACTTC.

This rearrangement joins TRBV2 to TRBJ2-2, with 10 nucleotides matching TRBD2. This CDR3 contains 15 residues. V lost 11 bases and J lost 3; bases outside the gene matches: 9. Germline lookup yields CDR1 SNHLY and CDR2 FYNNEI. CDR3 nucleotide sequence: TGTGCCTGTCAGAGGACTAGCGGACACACCGGGGAGCTGTTTTTT. Its protein product is CACQRTSGHTGELFF.

The chain is built from TRBV3-1 (or the pseudogene TRBV3-2) and TRBJ1-2, with D perhaps matching TRBD1 (5 bases). CDR1 is LGHDT and CDR2 is YNNKEL in the germline V gene (reference sequence). V was cut by 4 bases and J by 1 base, with 7 bases left in between. The CDR3 consists of 13 residues. The chain's CDR3 is CASSPDSNYGYTF. CDR3 in DNA: TGTGCCAGCAGCCCCGACAGTAACTATGGCTACACCTTC.

V is TRBV5-1 and J is TRBJ1-2; the D gene is possibly TRBD1 (5 bases). The V and J ends lost 0 bases and 9 bases respectively, with 18 bases between them. In germline, CDR1 is SGHRS, CDR2 YFSETQ. The CDR3 is 15 residues long. The CDR3 nucleotides are TGCGCCAGCAGCTTGGGTGCCCGCGGGGGTGATCGCTACACCTTC. It encodes CASSLGARGGDRYTF.

The chain joins TRBV11-2 to TRBJ2-7; 9 bases align to TRBD1. With 2 bases clipped from V and 5 bases from J, the junction kept 4 bases outside the gene matches. The germline CDR1 and CDR2 sequences are SGHAT and FQNNGV. CDR3 length: 14 amino acids. The CDR3 region is CASSLWDRVDEQYF. Here the CDR3 DNA reads TGTGCCAGCAGCTTATGGGACAGGGTCGACGAGCAGTACTTC.

The chain employs TRBV28 and TRBJ2-7; 10 nucleotides agree with TRBD1. In germline, CDR1 is MDHEN, CDR2 SYDVKM. This CDR3 is 15 amino acids long. The trim removed 5 bases at V and 4 bases at J, leaving 8 bases unmatched. The CDR3 sequence is CASSAPGTGVYEQYF. The CDR3 DNA follows: TGTGCCAGCAGTGCACCCGGGACAGGGGTTTACGAGCAGTACTTC. Filled out from reference TRBV28 and TRBJ2-7, the complete variable domain reads DVKVTQSSRYLVKRTGEKVFLECVQDMDHENMFWYRQDPGLGLRLIYFSYDVKMKEKGDIPEGYSVSREKKERFSLILESASTNQTSMYLCASSAPGTGVYEQYFGPGTRLTVT.

The chain links TRBV7-2 to TRBJ2-3; TRBD2 matches at 8 bases. With 3 bases clipped from V and 3 bases from J, the junction kept 11 bases outside the gene matches. Germline loops: CDR1 SGHTA, CDR2 FQGNSA. The CDR3 extends over 17 amino acids. This CDR3 reads CASSLLPLAGRTDTQYF. CDR3 in DNA: TGTGCCAGCAGCTTGTTACCTCTAGCGGGTCGTACAGATACGCAGTATTTT. Combining the CDR3 with reference TRBV7-2 and TRBJ2-3 gives the whole variable domain GAGVSQSPSNKVTEKGKDVELRCDPISGHTALYWYRQSLGQGLEFLIYFQGNSAPDKSGLPSDRFSAERTGGSVSTLTIQRTQQEDSAVYLCASSLLPLAGRTDTQYFGPGTRLTVL.

This clone occurred once. This rearrangement joins TRBV7-6 to TRBJ2-1; TRBD2 might be the D (7 bases). From germline, CDR1 is SGHVS and CDR2 FNYEAQ. CDR3 size: 16 residues. The ends were cut back, 7 bases at V and 6 bases at J, with 22 bases in the middle. CDR3 protein: CASTLSAGAAFNEQFF. CDR3 DNA sequence: TGTGCCAGCACCCTCAGCGCGGGGGCGGCTTTCAATGAGCAGTTCTTC. The whole variable domain, filled in from reference TRBV7-6 and TRBJ2-1, reads GAGVSQSPRYKVTKRGQDVALRCDPISGHVSLYWYRQALGQGPEFLTYFNYEAQQDKSGLPNDRFSAERPEGSISTLTIQRTEQRDSAMYRCASTLSAGAAFNEQFFGPGTRLTVL.

The chain is built from TRBV6-5 and TRBJ1-1, with D unclear. This CDR3 has 13 residues. V lost 6 bases, J lost 1 base, and 9 bases lay in between. Germline-derived CDR1 and CDR2 are MNHEY and SVGAGI. DNA for the CDR3: TGTGCCAGCAGGTTGCAAGCGAACACTGAAGCTTTCTTT. This sequence encodes CASRLQANTEAFF.

The chain has TRBV9 and TRBJ1-4; 8 bases are shared with TRBD1. CDR3 length: 15 residues. V lost 3 bases to trimming and J lost 7 bases; unmatched junction nucleotides: 8. CDR1 and CDR2 from the germline V gene are SGDLS and YYNGEE. The CDR3 region is CASSADRGVGEKLFF. In DNA, the CDR3 is TGTGCCAGCAGCGCAGACAGGGGAGTGGGTGAAAAACTGTTTTTT.

The rearrangement joins TRBV3-1 (or the pseudogene TRBV3-2) to TRBJ2-5; D is unclear. Germline CDR1 and CDR2: LGHDT and YNNKEL (reference sequence). CDR3 length equals 12 residues. V was pared by 3 bases and J by 1 base, with 3 bases between. The CDR3 loop reads CASSQAQETQYF. The CDR3 DNA sequence: TGTGCCAGCAGCCAGGCCCAAGAGACCCAGTACTTC.

The gene calls are TRBV7-6 and TRBJ1-5; possible D gene TRBD1, 6 bases. The germline V gene encodes CDR1 SGHVS and CDR2 FNYEAQ. CDR3 size: 15 residues. Trimming pared 7 bases from V and 1 base from J, leaving 14 bases between. The CDR3 loop reads CASIRQVSSNQPQHF. CDR3 nucleotides: TGTGCCAGCATCCGACAGGTATCGAGCAATCAGCCCCAGCATTTT.